The 8 T cell receptor beta chains reported below all come from one sample, sequenced in a study of CD8 T cells in Susac syndrome. Reverse transcription of roughly 0.45 to 1 ug RNA was performed with random hexamers. TCRdb itself ran the immunoSEQ multiplex PCR reads through MiXCR, one entry per CDR3 protein. The repertoire holds approximately 270,000 distinct CDR3 sequences, with roughly 93% as singletons. The sequenced sample consisted of CD4+ T cells from PBMCs. These receptors were collected from a human donor with multiple sclerosis.

The chain uses TRBV6-5 and TRBJ2-2; the match to TRBD2 covers 8 bases. Losses at the gene ends were 2 bases for V and 0 bases for J; bases not matched to a gene: 5. The CDR3 consists of 17 residues. Germline CDR1 and CDR2: MNHEY and SVGAGI. CDR3 sequence: CASSYHAGGANTGELFF. The CDR3 DNA reads as TGTGCCAGCAGTTACCACGCCGGGGGGGCGAACACCGGGGAGCTGTTTTTT.

The rearrangement joins TRBV25-1 to TRBJ2-1, with D unresolved. CDR1 and CDR2 (germline): MGHDK, SYGVNS. The CDR3 totals 12 residues. The germline V and J ends were trimmed by 5 bases and 9 bases, with 11 bases remaining between them. The CDR3 here is CASSPPIGEQFF. Here the CDR3 DNA reads TGTGCCAGCAGTCCCCCCATCGGTGAGCAGTTCTTC.

The V call is TRBV6-1, the J call TRBJ2-7; 9 bases align to TRBD2. Per the germline V gene, CDR1 is MNHNS and CDR2 is SASEGT. The CDR3 runs 16 residues. The V gene end was trimmed by 5 bases and the J gene end by 5 bases; junction bases not matched to a gene: 13. The CDR3 DNA follows: TGTGCCAGCAGTCCCCTAGCGGGGTCGGTCGGAGACGAGCAGTACTTC. This codes for CASSPLAGSVGDEQYF.

This clonotype was recorded only once. The rearrangement links TRBV15 to TRBJ1-6; D perhaps matches TRBD1 (5 bases). The V end was cut by 1 base, the J end by 9 bases, with 7 bases between. The CDR3 spans 13 residues. CDR1 LNHNV and CDR2 YYDKDF come from the germline V gene (reference sequence). CDR3 in amino acids: CATSRVRGSPLHF. The CDR3 coding sequence is TGTGCCACCAGCAGAGTAAGGGGTTCACCCCTCCACTTT.

J is TRBJ2-3 and V is TRBV7-7; 14 nucleotides line up with TRBD2. Germline assignment: CDR1 SSHAT and CDR2 FNYEAQ (reference sequence). The CDR3 consists of 15 residues. The trim removed 5 bases at V and 11 bases at J, leaving 9 bases unmatched. The chain's CDR3 is CASSPGLAGAAEQYF. The CDR3 bases are TGTGCCAGCAGCCCGGGACTAGCGGGGGCCGCCGAGCAGTATTTT.

The chain combines TRBV28 with TRBJ1-1; D might be TRBD1 (6 bases). Germline CDR1 is MDHEN and CDR2 is SYDVKM. Trimming removed 4 bases at V and 5 bases at J, with 14 bases between. The CDR3 is 14 residues long. CDR3 in amino acids: CASSSPGAGTEAFF. CDR3 nucleotide sequence: TGTGCCAGCAGTTCCCCAGGGGCTGGAACTGAAGCTTTCTTT.

V gene TRBV5-6 combines with J gene TRBJ2-1; TRBD2 agrees at 11 bases. The CDR3 totals 15 residues. Germline assignment: CDR1 SGHDT and CDR2 YYEEEE. V was clipped by 0 bases and J by 7 bases; unmatched bases: 3. The CDR3 spells CASSLELAGGNEQFF. For the CDR3, the DNA is TGTGCCAGCAGCTTGGAGTTAGCGGGAGGGAATGAGCAGTTCTTC.

The J gene is TRBJ2-5, the V gene TRBV2; a weak D match, TRBD2 (6 bases). CDR3 length: 14 residues. Trimming took off 4 bases at V and 1 base at J, with 10 bases between the two ends. The germline CDR1 and CDR2 sequences are SNHLY and FYNNEI. The CDR3: CASSVEGFQETQYF. The CDR3, as DNA: TGTGCCAGCAGTGTGGAGGGGTTCCAAGAGACCCAGTACTTC. Full variable domain (outside the CDR3, taken from reference TRBV2 and TRBJ2-5): EPEVTQTPSHQVTQMGQEVILRCVPISNHLYFYWYRQILGQKVEFLVSFYNNEISEKSEIFDDQFSVERPDGSNFTLKIRSTKLEDSAMYFCASSVEGFQETQYFGPGTRLLVL.